These T cell receptor beta chains were read from a single sample in a study of low-dose radiotherapy and immunotherapy resistance in tumors. TCRdb independently ran MiXCR on the reads; one entry per CDR3 protein. The sample carries tens of thousands of distinct CDR3 sequences, 8% to 10% recorded once. The material sequenced was PBMCs, taken before treatment. These receptors were collected from a male donor with prostate cancer. The CDR3 runs from the conserved cysteine through the conserved F or W. The D gene is left open where the match is weak. Not all rows give a size; the values are once, few, many and, for expanded clones, a class.

v_gene	j_gene	d_gene	abundance	CDR3aa	CDR3nt
TRBV20-1	TRBJ2-3	TRBD2	many	CSARGLAGDDTQYF	TGCAGTGCTAGAGGACTAGCGGGAGATGATACGCAGTATTTT
TRBV5-4	TRBJ2-7	TRBD2	many	CASSLASGLAGVGEQYF	TGTGCCAGCAGCTTGGCCTCTGGACTAGCGGGAGTTGGGGAGCAGTACTTC
TRBV2	TRBJ2-7	-	many	CASVWAEEPYEQYF	TGTGCCAGCGTCTGGGCGGAGGAACCCTACGAGCAGTACTTC
TRBV7-8	TRBJ2-7	-	many	CASSPWEGSAEQYF	TGTGCCAGCAGCCCGTGGGAAGGGTCCGCCGAGCAGTACTTC
TRBV28	TRBJ1-4	TRBD1	-	CASTWEGTANEKLFF	TGTGCCAGCACCTGGGAGGGGACAGCTAATGAAAAACTGTTTTTT
TRBV28	TRBJ1-3	-	few	CASSRAVGNTIYF	TGTGCCAGCAGTAGGGCAGTCGGAAACACCATATATTTT
TRBV4-3	TRBJ2-6	TRBD2	-	CASSQDWPSGSVGANVLTF	TGCGCCAGCAGCCAAGATTGGCCTAGCGGGAGTGTTGGGGCCAACGTCCTGACTTTC
TRBV28	TRBJ2-7	TRBD2	many	CASSIIAGGSSYEQYF	TGTGCCAGCAGTATCATAGCGGGAGGATCCTCCTACGAGCAGTACTTC
TRBV5-1	TRBJ1-1	TRBD1	many	CASSRTGSVTEAFF	TGCGCCAGCAGCCGGACAGGGTCCGTAACTGAAGCTTTCTTT
TRBV29-1	TRBJ1-2	TRBD1	-	CSDTGAYGYTF	TGCAGCGACACAGGGGCCTATGGCTACACCTTC
TRBV28	TRBJ2-6	-	many	CAIWGPGANVLTF	TGTGCCATCTGGGGTCCCGGGGCCAACGTCCTGACTTTC
TRBV2	TRBJ2-1	TRBD2	many	CASLIGTSDYNEQFF	TGTGCCAGCTTGATTGGGACTAGCGATTACAATGAGCAGTTCTTC
TRBV7-2	TRBJ2-2	-	many	CASSGRQAGELFF	TGTGCCAGCAGCGGTAGACAGGCCGGGGAGCTGTTTTTT
TRBV6-4	TRBJ1-2	-	many	CASSDGFNYGYTF	TGTGCCAGCAGTGACGGGTTTAACTATGGCTACACCTTC
TRBV7-2	TRBJ2-3	-	few	CASSRAGGPDTQYF	TGTGCCAGCAGCAGAGCCGGGGGCCCAGATACGCAGTATTTT
TRBV24-1	TRBJ2-3	-	many	CATSNLRERDTQYF	TGTGCCACCAGCAATTTAAGGGAGAGGGATACGCAGTATTTT
TRBV6-2/TRBV6-3	TRBJ1-5	-	many	CASSYSTGDGYSNQPQHF	TGTGCCAGCAGTTACTCAACGGGAGATGGATATAGCAATCAGCCCCAGCATTTT
TRBV6-6	TRBJ2-1	-	-	CASSYGVEQFF	TGTGCCAGCAGTTACGGTGTTGAGCAGTTCTTC
TRBV9	TRBJ1-6	-	many	CASSVDLYNSPLHF	TGTGCCAGCAGCGTAGATCTATATAATTCACCCCTCCACTTT
TRBV30	TRBJ1-1	-	many	CAWSVGGGTEAFF	TGTGCCTGGAGTGTAGGGGGGGGAACTGAAGCTTTCTTT
TRBV5-1	TRBJ1-6	TRBD1	many	CASGPGTGQSPLHF	TGCGCCAGCGGTCCCGGGACAGGGCAGTCACCCCTCCACTTT
TRBV7-9	TRBJ1-5	TRBD1	many	CASSPPGTGDQPQHF	TGTGCCAGCAGCCCCCCGGGGACAGGCGATCAGCCCCAGCATTTT
TRBV19	TRBJ1-5	TRBD1	many	CASRTGTGGIVQPQHF	TGTGCCAGTCGAACCGGGACAGGGGGAATTGTTCAGCCCCAGCATTTT
TRBV24-1	TRBJ2-5	-	many	CATSDRVETQYF	TGTGCCACCAGTGACAGGGTCGAGACCCAGTACTTC
TRBV20-1	TRBJ2-7	TRBD2	-	CSATPKSGRSYEQYF	TGCAGTGCTACGCCCAAGAGCGGGAGGTCCTACGAGCAGTACTTC
TRBV12-3/TRBV12-4	TRBJ2-2	-	many	CASSFGQGVGELFF	TGTGCCAGCAGTTTCGGGCAGGGCGTCGGGGAGCTGTTTTTT
TRBV24-1	TRBJ1-5	TRBD1	many	CATSDSGQGSTQPQHF	TGTGCCACCAGTGACTCGGGACAGGGCTCCACTCAGCCCCAGCATTTT
TRBV19	TRBJ2-7	-	many	CASSIGTPSSYEQYF	TGTGCCAGTAGTATTGGGACGCCGAGCTCCTACGAGCAGTACTTC
TRBV5-1	TRBJ2-1	TRBD1	many	CASSLTGAGNEQFF	TGCGCCAGCAGCTTAACAGGGGCTGGGAATGAGCAGTTCTTC
TRBV29-1	TRBJ2-5	TRBD2	many	CSVSTSGIQETQYF	TGCAGCGTTTCAACTAGCGGGATCCAAGAGACCCAGTACTTC
TRBV14	TRBJ2-4	-	many	CASSQGRMGAAKNIQYF	TGTGCCAGCAGCCAAGGTCGAATGGGGGCGGCCAAAAACATTCAGTACTTC
TRBV9	TRBJ2-3	-	-	CASSVVSTDTQYF	TGTGCCAGCAGCGTAGTGAGCACAGATACGCAGTATTTT